This TCR beta chain is from a study of cytomegalovirus exposure and HLA in healthy donors. Study-level points and caveats: Later analysis identified a missense DCLRE1C variant that was linked to TCR beta V- and J-gene trimming. What a later analysis showed was that several of the most significant clusters appeared linked to common viral pathogens.

V gave up 1 base and J gave up 2 bases, with 9 bases separating them. CDR1 LGHNA and CDR2 YSLEER come from the germline V gene. The CDR3 extends over 14 amino acids. Notes on this clone: The antigen remains unidentified.

The PCR had 60 Vbeta and 13 Jbeta primers. Assay used: immunoSEQ multiplex PCR; TCRdb lists only in-frame clones, some missing. The table lists 150,000 to 200,000 clones, 80% of them singletons, with 6% to 7.5% in the top ten. The receptor comes from a man younger than 40 in good health and CMV-seropositive. The specimen sequenced was PBMCs. The chain has TRBV4-3 and TRBJ2-7; tentative D call: TRBD1 (5 bases). The CDR3 coding sequence is TGCGCCAGCAGCCAAGGCACAGGTACCTACGAGCAGTACTTC. Its protein product is CASSQGTGTYEQYF.